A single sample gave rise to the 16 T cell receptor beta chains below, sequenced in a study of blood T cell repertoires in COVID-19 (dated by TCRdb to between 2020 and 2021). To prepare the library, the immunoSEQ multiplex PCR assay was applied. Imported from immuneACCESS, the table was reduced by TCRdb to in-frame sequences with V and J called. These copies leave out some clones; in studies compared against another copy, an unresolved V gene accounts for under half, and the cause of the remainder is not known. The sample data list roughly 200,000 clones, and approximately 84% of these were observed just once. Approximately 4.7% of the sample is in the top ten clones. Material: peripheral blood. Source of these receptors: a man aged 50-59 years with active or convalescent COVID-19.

The CDR3 DNA sequence: TGTGCCACGGAGATCGAGAGGAACACTGAAGCTTTCTTT. This encodes CATEIERNTEAFF. The rearrangement uses TRBV6-6 and TRBJ1-1; D remains unclear. Germline V CDR1 and CDR2: MNHNY, SVGAGI (reference sequence). This CDR3 is 13 amino acids long. The V gene lost 10 bases and the J gene lost 1 base, with 13 bases spanning the gap.

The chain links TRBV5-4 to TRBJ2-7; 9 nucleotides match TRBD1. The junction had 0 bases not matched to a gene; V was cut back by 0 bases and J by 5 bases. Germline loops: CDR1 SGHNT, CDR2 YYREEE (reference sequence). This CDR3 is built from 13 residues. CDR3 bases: TGTGCCAGCAGCTTGGGACAGGGGGACGAGCAGTACTTC. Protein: CASSLGQGDEQYF.

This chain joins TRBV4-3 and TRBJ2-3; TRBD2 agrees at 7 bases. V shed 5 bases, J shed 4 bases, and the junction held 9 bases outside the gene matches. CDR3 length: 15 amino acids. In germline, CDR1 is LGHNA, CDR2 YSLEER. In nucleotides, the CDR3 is TGCGCCAGCAGCTCGCGGGGGAACAAGCCAGATACGCAGTATTTT. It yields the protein CASSSRGNKPDTQYF.

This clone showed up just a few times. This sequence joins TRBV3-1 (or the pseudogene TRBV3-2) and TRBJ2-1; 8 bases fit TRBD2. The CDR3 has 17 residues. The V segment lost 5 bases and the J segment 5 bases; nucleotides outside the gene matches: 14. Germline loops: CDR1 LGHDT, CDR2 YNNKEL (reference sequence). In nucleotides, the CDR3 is TGTGCCAGCAGCTTAAGAAGAGGCGGGGGGCCTAACAATGAGCAGTTCTTC. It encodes CASSLRRGGGPNNEQFF.

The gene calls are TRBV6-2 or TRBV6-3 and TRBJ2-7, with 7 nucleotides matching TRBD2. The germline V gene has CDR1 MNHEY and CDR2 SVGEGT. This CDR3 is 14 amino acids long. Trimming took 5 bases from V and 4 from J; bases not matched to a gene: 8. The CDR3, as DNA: TGTGCCAGCAGTGCCTTTGGGGGGGGATACGAGCAGTACTTC. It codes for CASSAFGGGYEQYF.

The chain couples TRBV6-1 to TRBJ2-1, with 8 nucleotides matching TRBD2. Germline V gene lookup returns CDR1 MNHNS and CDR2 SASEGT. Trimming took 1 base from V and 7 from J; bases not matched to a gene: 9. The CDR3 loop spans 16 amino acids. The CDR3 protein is CASSEVASGLNNEQFF. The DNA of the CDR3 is TGTGCCAGCAGTGAAGTGGCTAGCGGGCTGAATAATGAGCAGTTCTTC.

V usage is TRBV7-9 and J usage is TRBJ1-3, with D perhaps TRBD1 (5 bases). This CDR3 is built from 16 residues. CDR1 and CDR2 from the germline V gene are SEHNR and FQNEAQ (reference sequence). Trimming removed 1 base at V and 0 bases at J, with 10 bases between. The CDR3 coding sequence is TGTGCCAGCAGCTTAGGATGGGGGGACTCTGGAAACACCATATATTTT. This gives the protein CASSLGWGDSGNTIYF.

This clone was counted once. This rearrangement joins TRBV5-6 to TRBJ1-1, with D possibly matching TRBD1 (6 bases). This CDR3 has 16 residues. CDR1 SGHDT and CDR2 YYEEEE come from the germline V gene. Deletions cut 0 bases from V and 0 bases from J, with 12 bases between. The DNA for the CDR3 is TGTGCCAGCAGCTTGGCCGGGGGGCCCATGAACACTGAAGCTTTCTTT. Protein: CASSLAGGPMNTEAFF.

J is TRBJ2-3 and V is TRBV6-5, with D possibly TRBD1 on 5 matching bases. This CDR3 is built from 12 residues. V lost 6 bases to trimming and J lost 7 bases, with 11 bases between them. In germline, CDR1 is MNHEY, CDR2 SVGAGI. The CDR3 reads CASRDAGYTQYF. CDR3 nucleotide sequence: TGTGCCAGCAGAGACGCAGGGTATACGCAGTATTTT.

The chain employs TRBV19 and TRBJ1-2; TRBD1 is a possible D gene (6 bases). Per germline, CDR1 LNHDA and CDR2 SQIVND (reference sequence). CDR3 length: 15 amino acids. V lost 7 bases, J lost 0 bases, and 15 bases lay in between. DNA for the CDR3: TGTGCCAGTACTATCACAGGGACCGCTAACTATGGCTACACCTTC. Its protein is CASTITGTANYGYTF. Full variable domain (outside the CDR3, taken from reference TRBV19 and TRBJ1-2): DGGITQSPKYLFRKEGQNVTLSCEQNLNHDAMYWYRQDPGQGLRLIYYSQIVNDFQKGDIAEGYSVSREKKESFPLTVTSAQKNPTAFYLCASTITGTANYGYTFGSGTRLTVV.

CDR3 bases: TGTGCCAGCAGCCAAGTAGCGGGGGGCCCTCCCTCTAGCACAGATACGCAGTATTTT. This translates into CASSQVAGGPPSSTDTQYF. The chain employs TRBV4-2 and TRBJ2-3, with 10 bases fitting TRBD2. Germline CDR1 and CDR2: LGHNA and YNFKEQ. Trimming cost V 1 base and J 0 bases; bases outside gene matches: 10. There are 19 residues in the CDR3.

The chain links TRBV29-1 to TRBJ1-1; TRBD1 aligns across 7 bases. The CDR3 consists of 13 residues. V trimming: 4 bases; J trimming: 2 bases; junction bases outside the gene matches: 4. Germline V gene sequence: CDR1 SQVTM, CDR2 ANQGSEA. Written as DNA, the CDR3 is TGCAGCGTTGCGGGACAGATAAACACTGAAGCTTTCTTT. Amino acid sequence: CSVAGQINTEAFF.

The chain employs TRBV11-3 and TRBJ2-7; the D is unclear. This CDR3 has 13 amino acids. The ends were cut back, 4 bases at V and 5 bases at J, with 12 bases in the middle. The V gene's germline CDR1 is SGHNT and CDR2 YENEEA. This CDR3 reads CASSSRHLHEQYF. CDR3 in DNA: TGTGCCAGCAGCTCCCGACACCTTCACGAGCAGTACTTC.

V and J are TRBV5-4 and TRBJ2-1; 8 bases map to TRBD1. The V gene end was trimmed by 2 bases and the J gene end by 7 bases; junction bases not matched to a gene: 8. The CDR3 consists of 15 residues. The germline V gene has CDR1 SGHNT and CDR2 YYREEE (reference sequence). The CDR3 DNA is TGTGCCAGCAGCTTTCCGACAGGGGAGTTGAATGAGCAGTTCTTC. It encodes CASSFPTGELNEQFF.

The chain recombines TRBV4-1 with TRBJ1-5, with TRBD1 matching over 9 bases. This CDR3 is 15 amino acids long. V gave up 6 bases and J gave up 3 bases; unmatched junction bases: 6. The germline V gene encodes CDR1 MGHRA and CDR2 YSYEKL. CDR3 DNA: TGCGCCAGCAGGGCTGGGGACAGGGACAATCAGCCCCAGCATTTT. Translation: CASRAGDRDNQPQHF.

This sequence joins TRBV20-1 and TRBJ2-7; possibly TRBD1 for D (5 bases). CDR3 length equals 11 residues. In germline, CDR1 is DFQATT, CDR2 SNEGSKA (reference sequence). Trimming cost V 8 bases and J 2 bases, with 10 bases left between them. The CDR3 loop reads CSFDSPYEQYF. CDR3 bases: TGCAGTTTCGACAGCCCCTACGAGCAGTACTTC.